The clone carrying this T cell receptor beta chain is labeled as medium-sized. The target antigen is unknown. Relative to the germline gene, one junction end is altered; a read error may explain this. This sample was taken from a study of radiation and T cells in renal cell carcinoma. Study-wide findings and caveats: Irradiated tumors held more dominant CDR3 motifs than control tumors. Only small tumor regions of about 0.97 g were sampled.

Germline-derived CDR1 and CDR2 are SGHVS and FNYEAQ. The CDR3 is made up of 15 amino acids. Treatment given: treatment-naive control, cytoreductive nephrectomy. Control tumors came from treatment-naive patients without prior radiation. This renal cell carcinoma was of the clear cell type. Profiling relied on immunoSEQ multiplex PCR, and the TCRdb table lists in-frame clones only, not all of them. This table holds 15,000 to 19,000 clones, roughly three fifths found once. Sequenced here: tumor tissue, sampled from a patient whose treatment was nephrectomy without radiotherapy. This receptor was obtained from a man aged 50 to 60 with renal cell carcinoma. The rearrangement uses TRBV7-6 and TRBJ2-3, with D perhaps assigned TRBD1 or TRBD2 (5 bases each). The CDR3 protein is CASRLGPGPSDTQYF. The CDR3 coding sequence is TGTGCCAGCAGGTTAGGCCCGGGACCCTCAGATACGCAGTATTTT.